These T cell receptor beta chains were read from a single sample in a study of human T cells and chemical hapten exposure. Via MiXCR, TCRdb re-called the RACE reads, giving one row per CDR3 protein. Altogether roughly 380,000 distinct CDR3 sequences are present, roughly 5% being singletons, with the ten largest covering just over 2.5%. The sample here was whole blood, taken in connection with sensitization to the hapten diphenylcyclopropenone (DPC). Every receptor here comes from a woman aged 45-65 years with alopecia areata. Some clones in this sample may be carry-over from other donors' samples. Both conserved end residues are trimmed from each CDR3. Where a row states a size, it is once, few, many or the class of an expanded clone; other rows omit it.

size: many; V: TRBV5-1; CDR3: ASSLDREDYGYT
size: many; V: TRBV27; CDR3: ASRQGNTEAF
size: .; V: TRBV6-2/TRBV6-3; CDR3: ASSSAGLVYGYT
size: .; V: TRBV27; CDR3: ATTVRVNTGELF
size: .; V: TRBV12-3/TRBV12-4; CDR3: ASSRTRSGNQPQH
size: many; V: TRBV24-1; CDR3: ATSDRTTDTQY
size: many; V: TRBV10-2; CDR3: ASSGPSKDEQY
size: many; V: TRBV14; CDR3: ASSRAGGWTDTQY
size: .; V: TRBV6-5; CDR3: ASSSRTGGVNQPQH
size: many; V: TRBV7-2; CDR3: ASSGGLLNTEAF
size: few; V: TRBV9; CDR3: ASSAWDNTDTQY
size: .; V: TRBV4-2; CDR3: ASSQDHFKDRGLDTEAF
size: few; V: TRBV6-5; CDR3: ASSEKLPTEAF
size: few; V: TRBV6-2/TRBV6-3; CDR3: ASSWGNGEQY
size: .; V: TRBV5-4; CDR3: ASSSPSLDEQF
size: .; V: TRBV28; CDR3: ASSSRGAWALAF
size: few; V: TRBV4-3; CDR3: ASSQGTTYSTDTQY
size: few; V: TRBV6-5; CDR3: ASSFRGDNYGYT
size: .; V: TRBV4-1; CDR3: ASSQDLAGGNTEAF
size: .; V: TRBV20-1; CDR3: SARDPRGQPQH
size: .; V: TRBV4-1; CDR3: ASSHGLNTGELF
size: .; V: TRBV5-1; CDR3: ASSLGQGLAEAF
size: many; V: TRBV6-5; CDR3: ASTPRLGEQY
size: many; V: TRBV7-2; CDR3: ASAISTRSDTGELF
size: .; V: TRBV7-2; CDR3: ASSLMRAGGYT
size: .; V: TRBV10-3; CDR3: AITSLQETQY
size: few; V: TRBV19; CDR3: ASSTGDRLLAKNIQY
size: many; V: TRBV9; CDR3: ASSPARGPQF
size: few; V: TRBV2; CDR3: ASSEDWGQPQH
size: few; V: TRBV20-1; CDR3: SAPRQGLVYTEAF
size: many; V: TRBV5-1; CDR3: ASSLGQRGKNIQY
size: .; V: TRBV14; CDR3: ASSQDAGAYEKLF
size: few; V: TRBV6-6; CDR3: ASRPGRYSNQPQH
size: .; V: TRBV2; CDR3: ASSERTGGNQPQH
size: .; V: TRBV5-1; CDR3: ASSLNGQGNQPQH
size: few; V: TRBV27; CDR3: ASSLGGQAYQPQH
size: .; V: TRBV29-1; CDR3: SVEWDTQY
size: .; V: TRBV25-1; CDR3: ASSEDSGANVLT
size: many; V: TRBV6-2/TRBV6-3; CDR3: ASSETGDWGQGQF
size: many; V: TRBV2; CDR3: ASSYDPKRD
size: many; V: TRBV27; CDR3: ASSLFSGGNEQF
size: .; V: TRBV2; CDR3: ASSEGDSPSRKY
size: few; V: TRBV3-1; CDR3: ASSNNERQNSPLH
size: .; V: TRBV6-2/TRBV6-3; CDR3: ASSYRSGGSTDTQY
size: .; V: TRBV6-5; CDR3: ASSYTTSVRTGELF
size: many; V: TRBV15; CDR3: ATSRDQGGQETQY
size: .; V: TRBV30; CDR3: AWSERGWRSPLH
size: .; V: TRBV20-1; CDR3: SARYRGRTEAF
size: few; V: TRBV27; CDR3: ASTHFLGSGTGKF
size: .; V: TRBV5-1; CDR3: ASSLTGQGYGYT
size: .; V: TRBV6-5; CDR3: ASRSGEEPQH
size: few; V: TRBV6-5; CDR3: ASSPDSLQPQH